The rows below give T cell receptor beta chains drawn from one sample of a study of T cells expressing NK-cell markers. TCRdb reanalyzed the 5' RACE reads, giving one entry per CDR3 protein sequence and no DNA. The table lists some 390,000 distinct CDR3 sequences. The sample comprised blood T cells: a sorted CD56 or NKG2C T cell subset, CD4+ or CD8+ T cells, or bulk PBMC T cells (not recorded which). Receptors were obtained from a woman aged 50 to 60 in good health. The CDR3 runs from the conserved cysteine through the conserved F or W. Fields, in order: V gene, CDR3 length, J gene, CDR3 protein.

TRBV5-6	15	TRBJ2-3	CASSRKREVTDTQYF
TRBV2	14	TRBJ2-1	CASSGTSSYNEQFF
TRBV7-2	15	TRBJ2-1	CASRSIISSYNEQFF
TRBV20-1	12	TRBJ2-4	CSAREKQGFSTF
TRBV27	15	TRBJ2-1	CASSVTSGRLYEQFF
TRBV5-1	15	TRBJ2-3	CASSWPGGAGDTQYF
TRBV20-1	13	TRBJ1-2	CSANVGQIYGYTF
TRBV5-1	12	TRBJ2-7	CASRLGENEQYF
TRBV27	14	TRBJ2-5	CASSLCQLPKTQYF
TRBV4-1	13	TRBJ2-5	CASSQARKETQYF
TRBV20-1	15	TRBJ2-1	CSAERVGGVDSGQFF
TRBV5-6	15	TRBJ2-3	CASSPEVIGGDTQYF
TRBV12-3/TRBV12-4	14	TRBJ2-7	CASSLVAGWYEQYF
TRBV29-1	13	TRBJ2-7	CSVLTQGGHEQYF
TRBV10-3	15	TRBJ1-1	CAISESGSWDTEAFF
TRBV29-1	14	TRBJ1-1	CSVRRDSAFTEAFF
TRBV7-2	16	TRBJ2-7	CASSFPGTGTSYEQYF
TRBV9	13	TRBJ2-1	CASSVAGENEQFF
TRBV6-1	17	TRBJ2-7	CASSPYEGPGGLFEQYF
TRBV4-1	18	TRBJ2-1	CASSQPVSETLTYNEQFF
TRBV5-1	17	TRBJ2-5	CASSPLLQGLSLETQYF
TRBV10-2	13	TRBJ2-7	CASKAAGAYEQYF
TRBV20-1	16	TRBJ2-5	CSADNGASSRSETQYF
TRBV9	14	TRBJ2-7	CASSVSSDLDQQYF
TRBV24-1	15	TRBJ2-1	CATRGPGQGYNEQFF
TRBV5-1	17	TRBJ2-3	CASSLGNRGLLTDTQYF
TRBV12-3/TRBV12-4	15	TRBJ2-5	CASSLGLAGGETQYF
TRBV20-1	13	TRBJ2-7	CSAPSPGVNEQYF
TRBV5-1	16	TRBJ2-3	CASSSTRTGVTDTQYF
TRBV7-2	15	TRBJ1-1	CASSLFSGEGTEAFF
TRBV27	15	TRBJ1-2	CASSSFRQGNYGYTF
TRBV14	16	TRBJ2-1	CASSQDWRGLYNEQFF
TRBV10-3	12	TRBJ2-5	CAIRGEGTGQYF
TRBV5-1	14	TRBJ2-1	CASGGERVLGEQFF
TRBV29-1	13	TRBJ1-1	CSGTNQVGTEAFF
TRBV5-1	11	TRBJ2-1	CASSPGTGSFF
TRBV6-5	14	TRBJ2-3	CASSLQGGGDTQYF
TRBV5-4	14	TRBJ1-4	CASNRGGSNEKLFF
TRBV27	14	TRBJ2-3	CASSSPSRTDTQYF
TRBV4-1	16	TRBJ2-5	CASSPGQGARSETQYF
TRBV29-1	14	TRBJ1-1	CSVAPKGGRTEAFF